Listed below are T cell receptor beta chains from one sample, sequenced in a study of blood T cell repertoires in COVID-19. Clones were read by immunoSEQ multiplex PCR, and TCRdb kept only the in-frame ones, dropping some. The table has 100,000 to 150,000 clones, approximately 88% seen once. Input material: peripheral blood. The origin of the receptors is a man aged 50 to 60 with acute or convalescent COVID-19. Each CDR3 is given with its conserved first and last residue.

v_gene,j_gene,CDR3aa
TRBV19,TRBJ2-5,CASSARTGVLQETQYF
TRBV2,TRBJ1-4,CASSEGGANEKLFF
TRBV2,TRBJ2-5,CASTLDLGGRTETQYF
TRBV10-3,TRBJ2-7,CATELRKGDMEQYF
TRBV7-9,TRBJ2-1,CASSLLLAGVGNEQFF
TRBV11-2,TRBJ2-4,CASSSTGTDPGSKNIQYF
TRBV7-2,TRBJ1-1,CASRDRGSSEAFF
TRBV3-1/TRBV3-2,TRBJ1-5,CASSPTDSNQPQHF
TRBV10-3,TRBJ1-2,CAINPGQDYGYTF
TRBV7-9,TRBJ1-4,CASSPGGANEKLFF
TRBV5-6,TRBJ2-2,CASSLGQGGNTGELFF
TRBV6-5,TRBJ1-6,CASNVQGSYNSPLHF
TRBV3-1/TRBV3-2,TRBJ2-1,CASSQVGFSGSAINEQFF
TRBV29-1,TRBJ2-5,CSVDLGSLAGEETQYF
TRBV2,TRBJ1-3,CASSRQGPGNTIYF
TRBV6-5,TRBJ1-1,CASSRSGSPEAFF
TRBV27,TRBJ2-2,CASSPGPGELFF
TRBV7-2,TRBJ2-1,CASSLDSFDTNEQFF
TRBV29-1,TRBJ2-7,CSVPIFGTGAYEQYF
TRBV6-5,TRBJ1-1,CASTTGRQGNTEAFF
TRBV18,TRBJ2-5,CASSPAGETQYF
TRBV27,TRBJ2-2,CASTRGQNTGELFF
TRBV7-2,TRBJ2-1,CASSLSRDYNEQFF
TRBV25-1,TRBJ2-7,CASSWTSGKGEQYF
TRBV11-3,TRBJ1-3,CASSSDGQGVIYF
TRBV30,TRBJ2-7,CAWTVVGAKPPLEQYF
TRBV18,TRBJ1-4,CASSPTGTRGEKLFF
TRBV4-1,TRBJ2-5,CASSQDRLAGGRGKTQYF
TRBV19,TRBJ1-3,CASSIRGTVNRVSGNTIYF
TRBV11-3,TRBJ2-3,CASRDGQGITDTQYF
TRBV6-5,TRBJ2-7,CASVKGEGVNEQYF
TRBV12-5,TRBJ2-1,CASGLVQTSGGHHEQFF
TRBV5-1,TRBJ1-1,CASSSSGTTNTEAFF
TRBV5-6,TRBJ2-7,CASSSGRTGSHEQYF
TRBV27,TRBJ2-7,CASSLRGQVYEQYF
TRBV6-5,TRBJ1-5,CASSYQGASNQPQHF
TRBV19,TRBJ1-1,CASSIQGGNTEAFF
TRBV9,TRBJ2-7,CASSVATGGNEQYF
TRBV3-1/TRBV3-2,TRBJ2-7,CASSQAPSGFYEQYF
TRBV25-1,TRBJ2-3,CASSGEVHGDTQYF
TRBV7-9,TRBJ2-2,CASSLLTGELFF
TRBV6-5,TRBJ1-4,CAGGAPGGEKLFF